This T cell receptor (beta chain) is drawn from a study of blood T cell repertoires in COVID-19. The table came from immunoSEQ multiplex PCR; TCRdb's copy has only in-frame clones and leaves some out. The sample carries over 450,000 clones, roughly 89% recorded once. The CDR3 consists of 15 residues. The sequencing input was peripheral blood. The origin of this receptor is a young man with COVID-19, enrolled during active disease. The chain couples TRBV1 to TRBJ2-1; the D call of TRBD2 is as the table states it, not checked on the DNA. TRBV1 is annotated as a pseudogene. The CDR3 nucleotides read TGCACCAGCAGCCTAGCGGGGAGCTCCTACAATGAGCAGTTCTTC. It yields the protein CTSSLAGSSYNEQFF.